This is a list of T cell receptor beta chains from one sample in a study of blood T cell repertoires in COVID-19. Produced via immunoSEQ multiplex PCR; TCRdb's table is partial and in-frame only. This table has 250,000 to 300,000 clones, over 75% appearing once. Sequencing input: PBMCs or T cells enriched from blood (not recorded which). The receptors here all came from a woman between 25 and 40 years old who had recovered from COVID-19. CDR3s include the opening cysteine and the closing phenylalanine or tryptophan. Fields, in order: V gene, clone size, CDR3 length, J gene, D gene, CDR3 DNA, CDR3 protein. A D gene is named only where the DNA matches it firmly. The size entry is marked missing in some rows and otherwise reads once, few, many or a size class.

TRBV7-3,-,15,TRBJ1-5,-,TGTGCCAGCAGCTTAAACCTAGGTGATCCTCAGCCCCAGCATTTT,CASSLNLGDPQPQHF
TRBV28,-,18,TRBJ2-6,TRBD1,TGTGCCAGCAGTCTTGGACAGGCCGTAAGGGCTGGGGCCAACGTCCTGACTTTC,CASSLGQAVRAGANVLTF
TRBV18,-,16,TRBJ1-6,-,TGTGCCAGCTCACCAGAGGGGGGGGCGGAGAATTCACCCCTCCACTTT,CASSPEGGAENSPLHF
TRBV6-5,-,14,TRBJ2-7,TRBD1,TGTGCCAGCAGTCAGGACAGGGTATACTACGAGCAGTACTTC,CASSQDRVYYEQYF
TRBV7-6,-,16,TRBJ2-5,TRBD2,TGTGCCAGCAGCTTAGGGACTAGCGGGCGTCAAGAGACCCAGTACTTC,CASSLGTSGRQETQYF
TRBV20-1,-,11,TRBJ1-5,-,TGCAGGACGGCAGGATGCCAGCCCCAGCATTTT,CRTAGCQPQHF
TRBV5-6,-,14,TRBJ1-2,-,TGTGCCAGCAGCTTGAAGGGGCCCGGAGTTGGAGACACCTTC,CASSLKGPGVGDTF
TRBV5-1,-,13,TRBJ1-5,-,TGCGCCAGCAGCAGGGGGAGCAATCAGCCCCAGCATTTT,CASSRGSNQPQHF
TRBV30,-,14,TRBJ1-6,-,TGTGCCTGGAGTGTGTCTTCCTATAATTCACCCCTCCACTTT,CAWSVSSYNSPLHF
TRBV27,once,17,TRBJ2-5,TRBD1,TGTGCCAGCAGTGTAATATGGGGACAGGGCCACCCGGAGACCCAGTACTTC,CASSVIWGQGHPETQYF
TRBV19,-,12,TRBJ2-5,-,TGTGCCAGTAGCCAGCGGGAAGAGACCCAGTACTTC,CASSQREETQYF
TRBV2,-,10,TRBJ1-1,-,TGTGCCAGCAGTGAAGGACACCTCGCTTTT,CASSEGHLAF
TRBV30,-,14,TRBJ2-1,-,TGTGCCTTAACTACCCTTGCCTCCTACAATGAGCAGTTCTTC,CALTTLASYNEQFF
TRBV2,-,15,TRBJ1-5,-,TGTGCCAGCAGTGACTACAGCTATAGCAATCAGCCCCAGCATTTT,CASSDYSYSNQPQHF
TRBV14,-,16,TRBJ2-2,TRBD1,TGTGCCAGCAGCTTTCGGACAGGGGCAAACACCGGGGAGCTGTTTTTT,CASSFRTGANTGELFF
TRBV30,-,14,TRBJ1-2,-,TGTGCCTGGAGTGTTGGGTGGGGCTCCTATGGCTACACCTTC,CAWSVGWGSYGYTF
TRBV19,-,17,TRBJ2-2,TRBD2,TGTGCCAGTAGTCCCCAGAGCGACGGGGGGGCCGCCGGGGAGCTGTTTTTT,CASSPQSDGGAAGELFF
TRBV18,once,15,TRBJ2-7,TRBD2,TGTGCCAGCTCACCGGGACTAGCGGGGTCCTACGAGCAGTACTTC,CASSPGLAGSYEQYF
TRBV19,-,14,TRBJ2-3,-,TGTGCCAGTAGTGTGTCCGGTCGGGCAGATACGCAGTATTTT,CASSVSGRADTQYF
TRBV7-2,-,13,TRBJ1-2,TRBD1,TGTGCCAGCAGCTTCGGACAGGGGTCTGGCTACACCTTC,CASSFGQGSGYTF
TRBV9,-,15,TRBJ2-2,TRBD2,TGTGCCAGCAGCCCTAGCGGGCGGACCACCGGGGAGCTGTTTTTT,CASSPSGRTTGELFF
TRBV6-2/TRBV6-3,-,12,TRBJ2-7,-,TGTGCCAGCAGTTCGCAGGGCTACGAGCAGTACTTC,CASSSQGYEQYF
TRBV10-2,-,15,TRBJ1-1,-,TGCGCCAGCAGTACAACCGGGACTATGAACACTGAAGCTTTCTTT,CASSTTGTMNTEAFF
TRBV7-9,-,12,TRBJ2-5,-,TGTGCCCCCGGGGAGTTAGGGGAGACCCAGTACTTC,CAPGELGETQYF
TRBV2,once,14,TRBJ2-1,TRBD2,TGTGCCAGCAGAAGGCTAGCGGGCGACAATGAGCAGTTCTTC,CASRRLAGDNEQFF
TRBV10-3,-,16,TRBJ2-2,TRBD1,TGTGCCATCAGCCAATTAGACAGGGCGAACACCGGGGAGCTGTTTTTT,CAISQLDRANTGELFF
TRBV7-9,-,16,TRBJ2-2,TRBD1,TGTGCCAGCAGCGGCCGGGACAGGGGCGGCACCGGGGAGCTGTTTTTT,CASSGRDRGGTGELFF
TRBV2,-,14,TRBJ1-2,-,TGTGCCAGCAGTGAAGCGATCCAGGGGCATGGCTACACCTTC,CASSEAIQGHGYTF
TRBV6-5,-,15,TRBJ2-1,TRBD1,TGTGCCAGCACCATACAGGGGGTGTCCTACAATGAGCAGTTCTTC,CASTIQGVSYNEQFF
TRBV7-3,-,13,TRBJ2-7,-,TGTGCCAGCAGCTTATTCTCGGGTCACGAGCAGTACTTC,CASSLFSGHEQYF
TRBV29-1,-,12,TRBJ2-5,TRBD1,TGCAGCGGGGGACAGGGGATAGAGACCCAGTACTTC,CSGGQGIETQYF
TRBV2,-,14,TRBJ2-3,TRBD1,TGTGCCAGCACCCTGGACAGGGGCGCAGATACGCAGTATTTT,CASTLDRGADTQYF
TRBV9,-,15,TRBJ1-5,TRBD1,TGTGCCAGCGGTAGGACAGGGGCCTGGGGTCAGCCCCAGCATTTT,CASGRTGAWGQPQHF
TRBV7-9,-,16,TRBJ1-2,TRBD1,TGTGCCAGCAGCTCACAGGGGGGGGCCCCCTCTTATGGCTACACCTTC,CASSSQGGAPSYGYTF
TRBV6-5,-,14,TRBJ2-1,TRBD2,TGTGCCAGCAGGCGGGGGGGACCCTACAATGAGCAGTTCTTC,CASRRGGPYNEQFF